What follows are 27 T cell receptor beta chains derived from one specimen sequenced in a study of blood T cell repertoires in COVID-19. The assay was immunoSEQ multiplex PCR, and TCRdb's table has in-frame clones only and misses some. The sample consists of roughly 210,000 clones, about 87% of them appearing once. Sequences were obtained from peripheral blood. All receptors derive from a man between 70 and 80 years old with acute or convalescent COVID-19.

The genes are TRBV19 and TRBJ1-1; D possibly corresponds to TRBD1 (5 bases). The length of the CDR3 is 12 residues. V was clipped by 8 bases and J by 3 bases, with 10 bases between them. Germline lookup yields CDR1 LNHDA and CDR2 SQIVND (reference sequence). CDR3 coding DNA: TGTGCCAGTTGGCAGGGATACACTGAAGCTTTCTTT. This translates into CASWQGYTEAFF.

CDR3 in DNA: TGCAGCGTCCGGGACACGCCTTACAATGAGCAGTTCTTC. Translating it yields CSVRDTPYNEQFF. The rearrangement uses TRBV29-1 and TRBJ2-1, with D possibly TRBD1 on 6 matching bases. The CDR3 consists of 13 residues. CDR1 and CDR2 from the germline V gene are SQVTM and ANQGSEA. The V and J ends lost 6 bases and 4 bases respectively, with 13 bases between them.

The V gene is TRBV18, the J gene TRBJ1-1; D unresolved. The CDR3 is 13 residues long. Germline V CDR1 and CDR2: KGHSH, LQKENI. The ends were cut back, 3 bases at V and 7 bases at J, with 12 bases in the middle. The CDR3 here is CASSPRYEGEAFF. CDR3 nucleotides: TGTGCCAGCTCACCCCGGTACGAGGGTGAAGCTTTCTTT.

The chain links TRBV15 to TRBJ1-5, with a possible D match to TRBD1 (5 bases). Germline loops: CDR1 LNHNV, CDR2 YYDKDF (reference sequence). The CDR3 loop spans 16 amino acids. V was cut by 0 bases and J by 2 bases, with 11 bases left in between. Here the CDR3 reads CATSRDPPGGNQPQHF. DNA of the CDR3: TGTGCCACCAGCAGAGATCCCCCGGGGGGCAATCAGCCCCAGCATTTT.

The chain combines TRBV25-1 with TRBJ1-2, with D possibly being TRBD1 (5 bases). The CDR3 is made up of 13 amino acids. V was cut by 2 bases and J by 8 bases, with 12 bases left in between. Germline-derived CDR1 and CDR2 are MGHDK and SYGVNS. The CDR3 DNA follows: TGTGCCAGCAGTGAAGGGGCAGGGTTCGGCTACACCTTC. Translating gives CASSEGAGFGYTF.

CDR3 sequence: CASSRMAGTPNTEAFF. CDR3 coding DNA: TGTGCCAGCAGCCGAATGGCCGGGACACCGAACACTGAAGCTTTCTTT. The chain employs TRBV4-2 and TRBJ1-1, with a possible D match to TRBD1 (6 bases). The CDR3 spans 16 residues. V was clipped by 4 bases and J by 1 base, with 16 bases between them. Germline assignment: CDR1 LGHNA and CDR2 YNFKEQ.

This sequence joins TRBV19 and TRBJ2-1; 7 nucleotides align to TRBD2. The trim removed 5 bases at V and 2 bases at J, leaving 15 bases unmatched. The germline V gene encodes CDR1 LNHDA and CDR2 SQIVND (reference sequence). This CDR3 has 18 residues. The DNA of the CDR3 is TGTGCCAGTAGTCCGGGACTATTAAAACAATCCCCCTACAATGAGCAGTTCTTC. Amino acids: CASSPGLLKQSPYNEQFF.

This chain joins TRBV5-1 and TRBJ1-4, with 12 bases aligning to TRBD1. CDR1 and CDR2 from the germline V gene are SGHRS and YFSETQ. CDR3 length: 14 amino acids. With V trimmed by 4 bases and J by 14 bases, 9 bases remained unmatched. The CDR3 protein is CASSPGTGGMVLFF. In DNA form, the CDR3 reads TGCGCCAGCAGCCCGGGGACAGGGGGCATGGTGCTGTTTTTT.

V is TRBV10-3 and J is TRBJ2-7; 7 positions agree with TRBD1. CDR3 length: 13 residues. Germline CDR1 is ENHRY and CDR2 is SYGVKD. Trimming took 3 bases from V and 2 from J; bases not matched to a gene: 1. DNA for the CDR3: TGTGCCATCAGTGATGGGACAGCCTACGAGCAGTACTTC. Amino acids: CAISDGTAYEQYF.

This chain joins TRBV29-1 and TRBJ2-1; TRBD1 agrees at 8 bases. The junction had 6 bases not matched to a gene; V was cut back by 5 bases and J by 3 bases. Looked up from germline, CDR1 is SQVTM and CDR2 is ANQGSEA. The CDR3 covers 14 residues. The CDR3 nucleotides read TGCAGCGTTTCGCCTGGACAGGGCTACAATGAGCAGTTCTTC. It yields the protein CSVSPGQGYNEQFF.

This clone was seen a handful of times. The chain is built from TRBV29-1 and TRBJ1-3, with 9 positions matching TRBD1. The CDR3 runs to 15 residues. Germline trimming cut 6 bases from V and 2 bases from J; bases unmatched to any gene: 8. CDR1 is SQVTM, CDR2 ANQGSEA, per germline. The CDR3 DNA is TGCAGCGTAGGCGGGACAGGGATGGCTGGAAACACCATATATTTT. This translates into CSVGGTGMAGNTIYF.

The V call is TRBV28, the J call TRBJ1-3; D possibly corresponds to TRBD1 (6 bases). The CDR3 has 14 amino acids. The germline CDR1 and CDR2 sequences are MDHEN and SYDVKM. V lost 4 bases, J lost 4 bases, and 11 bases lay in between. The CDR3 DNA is TGTGCCAGCAGTTCGGGGGGGCACGGAAACACCATATATTTT. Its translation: CASSSGGHGNTIYF.

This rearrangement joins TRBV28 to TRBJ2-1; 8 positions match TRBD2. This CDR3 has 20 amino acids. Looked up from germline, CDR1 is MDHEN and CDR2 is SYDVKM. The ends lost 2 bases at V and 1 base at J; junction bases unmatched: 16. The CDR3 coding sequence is TGTGCCAGCAGTTTAAGGGGTGGGCGGCCGGGGGGGAAATCCTACAATGAGCAGTTCTTC. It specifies CASSLRGGRPGGKSYNEQFF.

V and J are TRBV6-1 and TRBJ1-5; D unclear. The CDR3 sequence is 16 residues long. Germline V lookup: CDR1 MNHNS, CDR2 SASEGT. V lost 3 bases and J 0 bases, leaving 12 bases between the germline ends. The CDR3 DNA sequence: TGTGCCAGCAGTGAGATCGTGACATATAGCAATCAGCCCCAGCATTTT. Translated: CASSEIVTYSNQPQHF.

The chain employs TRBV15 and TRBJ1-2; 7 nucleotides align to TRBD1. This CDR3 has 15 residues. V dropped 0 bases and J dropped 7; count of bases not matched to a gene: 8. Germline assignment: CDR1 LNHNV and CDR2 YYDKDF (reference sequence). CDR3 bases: TGTGCCACCAGCAGAGACCGGGGACAGTCTGCTGGCTACACCTTC. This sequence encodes CATSRDRGQSAGYTF.

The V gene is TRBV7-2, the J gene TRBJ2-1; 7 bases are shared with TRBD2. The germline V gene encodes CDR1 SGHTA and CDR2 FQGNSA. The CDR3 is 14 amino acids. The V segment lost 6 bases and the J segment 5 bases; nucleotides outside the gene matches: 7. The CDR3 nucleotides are TGTGCCAGCAGTTTCACCGGGACTAACAATGAGCAGTTCTTC. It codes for CASSFTGTNNEQFF.

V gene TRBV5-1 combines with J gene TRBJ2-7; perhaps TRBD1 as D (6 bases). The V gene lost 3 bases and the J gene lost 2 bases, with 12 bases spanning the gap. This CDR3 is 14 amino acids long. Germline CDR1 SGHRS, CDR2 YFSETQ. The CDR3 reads CASSYTGTPYEQYF. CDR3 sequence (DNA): TGCGCCAGCAGCTACACCGGGACACCCTACGAGCAGTACTTC.

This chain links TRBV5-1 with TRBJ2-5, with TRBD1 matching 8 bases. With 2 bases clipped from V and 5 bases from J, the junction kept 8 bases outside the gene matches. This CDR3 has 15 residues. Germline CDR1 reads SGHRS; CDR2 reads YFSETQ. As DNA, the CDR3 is TGCGCCAGCAGCTTAGGACAGGGAGGCCGGGAGACCCAGTACTTC. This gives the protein CASSLGQGGRETQYF.

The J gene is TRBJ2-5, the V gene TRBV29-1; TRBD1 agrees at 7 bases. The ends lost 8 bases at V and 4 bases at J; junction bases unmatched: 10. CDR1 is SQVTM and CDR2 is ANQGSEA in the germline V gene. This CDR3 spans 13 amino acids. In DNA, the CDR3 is TGCAGCACATACAGGGGAGTTGGAGAGACCCAGTACTTC. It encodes CSTYRGVGETQYF.

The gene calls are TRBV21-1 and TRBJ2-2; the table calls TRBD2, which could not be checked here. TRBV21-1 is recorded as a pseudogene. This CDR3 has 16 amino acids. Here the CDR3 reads CASSTGLAEVIGELFF. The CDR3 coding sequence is TGTGCCAGCAGCACCGGACTAGCGGAAGTGATCGGGGAGCTGTTTTTT.

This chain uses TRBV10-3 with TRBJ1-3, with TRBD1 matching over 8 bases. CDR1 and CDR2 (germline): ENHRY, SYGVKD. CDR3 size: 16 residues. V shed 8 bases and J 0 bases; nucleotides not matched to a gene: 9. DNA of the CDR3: TGTGCCATCGGTAGACAGGGGATCATCTCTGGAAACACCATATATTTT. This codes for CAIGRQGIISGNTIYF.

The CDR3 loop reads CASSLVSGWTGELFF. CDR3 in DNA: TGCGCCAGCAGCTTGGTTTCAGGGTGGACCGGGGAGCTGTTTTTT. V and J are TRBV5-1 and TRBJ2-2; perhaps TRBD1 as D (5 bases). CDR1 is SGHRS and CDR2 is YFSETQ in the germline V gene. V shed 0 bases and J shed 5 bases, with 11 bases lying between them. This CDR3 has 15 amino acids. Full variable domain (missing parts from reference TRBV5-1 and TRBJ2-2): KAGVTQTPRYLIKTRGQQVTLSCSPISGHRSVSWYQQTPGQGLQFLFEYFSETQRNKGNFPGRFSGRQFSNSRSEMNVSTLELGDSALYLCASSLVSGWTGELFFGEGSRLTVL.

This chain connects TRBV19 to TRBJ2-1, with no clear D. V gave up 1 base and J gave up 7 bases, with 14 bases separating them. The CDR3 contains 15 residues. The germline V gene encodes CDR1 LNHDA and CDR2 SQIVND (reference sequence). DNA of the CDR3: TGTGCCAGTAGTATAGGGGCATCAACCCGAAATGAGCAGTTCTTC. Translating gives CASSIGASTRNEQFF.

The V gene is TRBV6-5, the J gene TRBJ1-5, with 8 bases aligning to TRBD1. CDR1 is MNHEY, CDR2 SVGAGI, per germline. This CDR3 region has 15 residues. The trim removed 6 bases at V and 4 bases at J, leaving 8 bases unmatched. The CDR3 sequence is CASSSDRVGNQPQHF. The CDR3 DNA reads TGTGCCAGCAGCTCGGACAGGGTAGGGAATCAGCCCCAGCATTTT.

CDR3 residues: CASSFSLQGGNSPLHF. The CDR3 DNA reads as TGTGCCAGCAGTTTTTCTTTGCAGGGTGGAAATTCACCCCTCCACTTT. The rearrangement joins TRBV28 to TRBJ1-6; a possible D gene is TRBD1 (5 bases). The CDR3 runs 16 residues. Germline loops: CDR1 MDHEN, CDR2 SYDVKM. Trimming took 3 bases from V and 7 from J, leaving 16 bases between them.

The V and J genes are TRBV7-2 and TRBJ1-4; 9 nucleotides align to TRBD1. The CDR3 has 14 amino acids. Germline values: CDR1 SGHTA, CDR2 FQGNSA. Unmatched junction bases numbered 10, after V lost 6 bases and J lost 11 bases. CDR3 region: CASSLQGAIDKLFF. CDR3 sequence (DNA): TGTGCCAGCAGTCTACAGGGGGCGATTGACAAACTGTTTTTT.

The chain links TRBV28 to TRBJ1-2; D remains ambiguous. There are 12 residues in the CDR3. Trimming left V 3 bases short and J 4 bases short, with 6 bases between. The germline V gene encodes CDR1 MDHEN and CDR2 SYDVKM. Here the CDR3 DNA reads TGTGCCAGCAGTTTCTCCAGCTATGGCTACACCTTC. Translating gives CASSFSSYGYTF.